This paragraph reports one TCR beta chain. The PCR contained 60 Vbeta and 13 Jbeta primers. The protocol was immunoSEQ multiplex PCR, while the TCRdb copy is restricted to in-frame clones and leaves out a portion. The sample has some 130,000 clones; more than 80% are singletons. This entry belongs to a study of cytomegalovirus exposure and HLA in healthy donors. From germline, CDR1 is GTSNPN and CDR2 SVGIG (reference sequence). The CDR3 spans 18 residues. Trimming at V came to 3 bases and at J to 4 bases, leaving 20 bases not matched to a gene. This clonotype was obtained from a woman aged 40-49 years in good health and CMV-seropositive. The material sequenced was PBMCs. V gene TRBV30 combines with J gene TRBJ1-2; TRBD1 matches at 7 bases. The CDR3 sequence: CAWRSPLGQTKPIYGYTF. In nucleotides, the CDR3 is TGTGCCTGGAGGTCTCCCCTGGGACAGACCAAACCCATCTATGGCTACACCTTC.